The 10 T cell receptor beta chains listed next were all sequenced from one sample in a study of T cell repertoires in cytomegalovirus infection. TCRdb recomputed calls from the reads with MiXCR, one row per CDR3 protein. Altogether approximately 1,000,000 distinct CDR3 sequences are present, roughly a third being singletons, with the ten largest covering under 15%. No antigens are known for them. Sequencing used cultured CD8+ T cells from PBMCs, obtained from culture after CMV antigen stimulation. These receptors all stem from a human donor in good health (CMV status not recorded). Some clones in this sample may be carry-over from other donors' samples.

This chain links TRBV6-6 with TRBJ1-4; D is ambiguous. CDR1 and CDR2 from the germline V gene are MNHNY and SVGAGI (reference sequence). Trimming cost V 10 bases and J 0 bases, with 15 bases left between them. The CDR3 consists of 15 residues. The DNA for the CDR3 is TGTGCCAACAGCCTCTGGGTTGCAACTAATGAAAAACTGTTTTTT. Its protein product is CANSLWVATNEKLFF.

This clonotype was counted between two and nine times. V gene TRBV20-1 combines with J gene TRBJ2-3; 10 nucleotides agree with TRBD2. The CDR3 length is 16 residues. The V gene's germline CDR1 is DFQATT and CDR2 SNEGSKA (reference sequence). The J segment lost 3 bases and the V segment lost 1 base, leaving 7 bases of the junction unmatched. The CDR3: CSARVGLAGVTDTQYF. The DNA of the CDR3 is TGCAGTGCTAGAGTAGGTCTAGCGGGGGTGACAGATACGCAGTATTTT.

This rearrangement joins TRBV10-3 to TRBJ2-1, with TRBD2 identical over 12 bases. Germline V gene data show CDR1 as ENHRY and CDR2 as SYGVKD. The CDR3 runs 16 residues. Unmatched junction bases numbered 8, after V lost 7 bases and J lost 4 bases. Here the CDR3 DNA reads TGTGCCATCACCGATTCGACTAGCGGGGGATACAATGAGCAGTTCTTC. This translates into CAITDSTSGGYNEQFF.

This clonotype was recorded a few times. V and J are TRBV12-3 or TRBV12-4 and TRBJ1-1; D may be TRBD1 (5 bases). The CDR3 extends over 17 amino acids. Trimming cost V 1 base and J 11 bases, with 26 bases left between them. CDR3 in amino acids: CASSLEGSGGWGVKAFF. The DNA for the CDR3 is TGTGCCAGCAGTTTAGAGGGTAGTGGGGGGTGGGGGGTTAAGGCTTTCTTT.

The chain recombines TRBV29-1 with TRBJ1-1; D gene unclear. Looked up from germline, CDR1 is SQVTM and CDR2 is ANQGSEA. CDR3 length equals 10 residues. Trimming cost V 7 bases and J 3 bases, with 6 bases left between them. CDR3 nucleotide sequence: TGCAGCGCCATACACACTGAAGCTTTCTTT. This gives the protein CSAIHTEAFF. Using reference TRBV29-1 and TRBJ1-1 for the parts outside the CDR3, the full variable domain is SAVISQKPSRDICQRGTSLTIQCQVDSQVTMMFWYRQQPGQSLTLIATANQGSEATYESGFVIDKFPISRPNLTFSTLTVSNMSPEDSSIYLCSAIHTEAFFGQGTRLTVV.

Concerning this clonotype: The junction departs from the called germline gene at one end, perhaps through a read error. This chain connects TRBV6-8 to TRBJ2-1, with TRBD1 matching 8 bases. The CDR3 length is 15 residues. Germline lookup yields CDR1 MNHGY and CDR2 SAAAGT. The CDR3 region has the DNA TGTGCCAGCAGTCCCGGGACAGGTTGGTTCAATAAGCAGTTCTTC. This gives the protein CASSPGTGWFNKQFF.

There are many counts of this clonotype. The junction and the germline gene differ at one end; a read error may be behind it. The gene calls are TRBV12-3 or TRBV12-4 and TRBJ1-1; D ambiguous. There are 14 residues in the CDR3. The CDR3 region is CASSLGQLNTEAFF. The CDR3 region has the DNA TGTGCCAGCAGCTTAGGGCAGCTGAACACTGAAGCTTTCTTT.

The CDR3 loop reads CASSEGAVGAYEQYV. The CDR3 bases are TGTGCCAGCAGTGAAGGGGCAGTAGGAGCCTACGAGCAGTACGTC. This chain links TRBV2 with TRBJ2-7, with D unresolved. This CDR3 contains 15 residues. V lost 1 base, J lost 2 bases, and 12 bases lay in between. Germline V gene data show CDR1 as SNHLY and CDR2 as FYNNEI.

The chain is built from TRBV28 and TRBJ2-3; possibly TRBD1 or TRBD2 for D (5 bases each). The germline gives CDR1 MDHEN, CDR2 SYDVKM. The CDR3 consists of 13 residues. Trimming left V 7 bases short and J 5 bases short, with 13 bases between. In DNA, the CDR3 is TGTGCCAGCAATGTCCGGGGCAAAGATACGCAGTATTTT. As protein: CASNVRGKDTQYF.

This sequence joins TRBV6-5 and TRBJ2-4; 10 bases fit TRBD2. V lost 1 base, J lost 0 bases, and 9 bases stayed unmatched. CDR1 is MNHEY and CDR2 is SVGAGI in the germline V gene. This CDR3 has 19 amino acids. DNA for the CDR3: TGTGCCAGCAGTTACTTCGTAGTAGCGGGGGGTCTAGCCAAAAACATTCAGTACTTC. This codes for CASSYFVVAGGLAKNIQYF.